Listed below are T cell receptor beta chains from one sample, sequenced in a study of cytomegalovirus exposure and HLA in healthy donors. Only in-frame clones appear in the TCRdb table, and some are missing; sequencing was by immunoSEQ multiplex PCR. Among 150,000 to 200,000 clones listed, approximately 85% were seen once. The sequenced material came from PBMCs. These receptors came from a woman in her forties or fifties in good health and CMV-seronegative. Both conserved end residues are part of each CDR3.

v_gene: TRBV5-4; j_gene: TRBJ2-1; CDR3aa: CASSTIQGTEQFF
v_gene: TRBV19; j_gene: TRBJ1-4; CDR3aa: CASGILGATNEKLFF
v_gene: TRBV19; j_gene: TRBJ2-1; CDR3aa: CASSIDPGGSSGRRYNEQFF
v_gene: TRBV27; j_gene: TRBJ1-5; CDR3aa: CASSPDRGPLGAQHF
v_gene: TRBV21-1; j_gene: TRBJ2-7; CDR3aa: CASSDQGRDEQYF
v_gene: TRBV18; j_gene: TRBJ1-3; CDR3aa: CASSPLEGSSGNTIYF
v_gene: TRBV7-7; j_gene: TRBJ2-5; CDR3aa: CASSLGLSGETQYF
v_gene: TRBV5-1; j_gene: TRBJ1-3; CDR3aa: CASSGGQGAPGNTIYF
v_gene: TRBV28; j_gene: TRBJ1-2; CDR3aa: CASSLGGSGKNGYTF
v_gene: TRBV28; j_gene: TRBJ1-5; CDR3aa: CASSARVSQHF
v_gene: TRBV7-6; j_gene: TRBJ2-1; CDR3aa: CASSLRGQGVNNEQFF
v_gene: TRBV5-1; j_gene: TRBJ2-7; CDR3aa: CASSDPSRSYEQYF
v_gene: TRBV7-9; j_gene: TRBJ1-2; CDR3aa: CASTSPWGTNGYTF